This T cell receptor beta chain was identified during a study of blood T cell repertoires in COVID-19. Overall study context: The study drew acute and convalescent COVID-19 samples from the United States, Italy and Spain.

Original processing notes: Amplifying reference gene primers gave estimates of nucleated cell counts. TCRdb's copy holds only in-frame clones and misses some; the assay was immunoSEQ multiplex PCR. The DNA gave D and trimming, while V, J and clone size come from that table. The sample shows a few hundred thousand clones, roughly nine tenths of them seen only once. Germline CDR1 reads SGHRS; CDR2 reads YFSETQ. This CDR3 comprises 17 residues. V trimming: 5 bases; J trimming: 2 bases; junction bases outside the gene matches: 9. The sample was peripheral blood. This chain connects TRBV5-1 to TRBJ2-7, with 14 bases fitting TRBD2. The clonotype was recovered from a man aged 35 to 55 with active or convalescent COVID-19. CDR3: CASSRAGLAGGTYEQYF. The CDR3 DNA reads as TGCGCCAGCAGTCGGGCCGGACTAGCGGGGGGCACCTACGAGCAGTACTTC.